The present TCR beta chain was sequenced within a study of cytomegalovirus exposure and HLA in healthy donors. Findings of the study overall: Researchers reported that a few CMV-associated chains were confirmed in vitro as CMV antigen-specific.

CDR1 and CDR2 (germline): GTSNPN, SVGIG (reference sequence). The CDR3 has 14 residues. V was clipped by 4 bases and J by 4 bases, with 13 bases between them. Worth noting for this clone: No antigen is known for it.

The table came from immunoSEQ multiplex PCR; TCRdb's copy has only in-frame clones and leaves some out. Here the sample spans about 160,000 clones, 85% to 90% being singletons. V is TRBV30 and J is TRBJ2-2, with D unclear. Input material: PBMCs. This TCR came from a woman aged 25 to 39 in good health and CMV-seronegative. Here the CDR3 DNA reads TGTGCCTGGATGTATAGGCCGGGCACCGGGGAGCTGTTTTTT. It is translated as CAWMYRPGTGELFF.